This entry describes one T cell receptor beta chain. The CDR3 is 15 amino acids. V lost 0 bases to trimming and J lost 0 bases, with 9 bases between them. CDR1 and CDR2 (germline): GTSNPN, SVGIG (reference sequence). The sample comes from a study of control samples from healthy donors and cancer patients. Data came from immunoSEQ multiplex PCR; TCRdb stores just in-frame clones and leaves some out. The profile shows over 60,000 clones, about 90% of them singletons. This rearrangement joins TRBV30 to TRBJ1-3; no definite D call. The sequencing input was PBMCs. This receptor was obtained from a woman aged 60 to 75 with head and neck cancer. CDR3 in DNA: TGTGCCTGGAGTGTACTCGGGAGCTCTGGAAACACCATATATTTT. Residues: CAWSVLGSSGNTIYF.